Detailed here is one TCR beta chain. Its antigen is as yet unknown. Alongside a J-beta primer mix, a sample-barcoded 5' primer served in a second PCR lasting about 7 to 11 cycles. Each cDNA molecule was tagged by a template-switch adaptor with 12 random nucleotides. In TCRdb, the 5' RACE reads were re-called with MiXCR into one record per CDR3 protein. The sample consists of over 1,200,000 distinct CDR3 sequences, roughly 59% of them appearing once. The data were obtained in a study of blood T cells in healthy people across ages. The CDR3 is 17 amino acids. Trimming took 0 bases from V and 4 from J; bases not matched to a gene: 9. Germline CDR1 reads DFQATT; CDR2 reads SNEGSKA (reference sequence). Study findings and constraints: A roughly linear age-dependent decrease characterized TCR beta diversity per million T cells.

Healthy Caucasians from Russia aged roughly 6 to 90 served as donors. Sequences were obtained from blood. The chain employs TRBV20-1 and TRBJ2-1, with TRBD2 matching 10 bases. This receptor was obtained from a man younger than 30 in good health. The CDR3 loop is CSAREPRTSGKYNEQFF. CDR3 bases: TGCAGTGCTAGAGAACCCCGGACTAGCGGAAAATACAATGAGCAGTTCTTC.